These T cell receptor beta chains were read from a single sample in a study of T cells after yellow fever vaccination. TCRdb reanalysed the 5' RACE reads using MiXCR and keeps one entry per CDR3 protein. The profile shows some 320,000 distinct CDR3 sequences, 9.5% to 12% of them singletons. The sequences come from CD4+ T cells sorted from PBMCs, collected 45 days after the yellow fever booster vaccination. The receptor set was obtained from a man younger than 30 who received the YFV17D yellow fever vaccine. Both conserved end residues are part of each CDR3. The D gene is left open where the match is weak. Not every row has a clone size; where given, it reads once, few, many or a size class.

d_gene,v_gene,j_gene,abundance,CDR3nt,CDR3aa
NA,TRBV5-6,TRBJ2-1,few,TGTGCCAGCAGCTTGTTCGTCCCTAGTTATTATCCTGAGCAGTTCTTC,CASSLFVPSYYPEQFF
NA,TRBV4-3,TRBJ1-2,NA,TGCGCCAGCAGTGAAGACGGTGGGGCTTTAAACGGCTACACCTTC,CASSEDGGALNGYTF
NA,TRBV6-5,TRBJ1-1,many,TGTGCCAGCAGTTACTTCTCGGTAGGTGCGAACACTGAAGCTTTCTTT,CASSYFSVGANTEAFF
TRBD1,TRBV5-5,TRBJ2-7,few,TGTGCCAGCAGCCGTATTGGCCGGGGACAGGGGAGATCCTACGAGCAGTACTTC,CASSRIGRGQGRSYEQYF
NA,TRBV7-2,TRBJ2-5,NA,TGTGCCAGCAGCTTAGTAAACCGCCAAGAGACCCAGTACTTC,CASSLVNRQETQYF
TRBD2,TRBV29-1,TRBJ2-1,NA,TGCAGCGTTGAAGGGCTAGCGGGGGGGTTCAATGAGCAGTTCTTC,CSVEGLAGGFNEQFF
TRBD1,TRBV5-6,TRBJ1-2,few,TGTGCCAGCAGTTGGACAGGAGTCTATGGCTACACCTTC,CASSWTGVYGYTF
NA,TRBV6-2/TRBV6-3,TRBJ2-5,NA,TGTGCCAGCCTCGACGGGGGTTTGGAGACCCAGTACTTC,CASLDGGLETQYF
NA,TRBV9,TRBJ2-3,many,TGTGCCAGCAGCGCTACACAGGGGAGGGCAGATACGCAGTATTTT,CASSATQGRADTQYF
TRBD2,TRBV5-1,TRBJ2-1,many,TGCGCCAGCGCCCATTGGGCCGGGACTAGCGGGGATGTTTGGCTGGATGAGCAGTTCTTC,CASAHWAGTSGDVWLDEQFF
NA,TRBV5-1,TRBJ2-5,few,TGCGCCAGCAGGGACGCATTGTACCAAGAGACCCAGTACTTC,CASRDALYQETQYF
NA,TRBV4-1,TRBJ1-6,few,TGCGCCAGCAGCCCTCTCGTCAGCTCACCCCTCCACTTT,CASSPLVSSPLHF
NA,TRBV5-6,TRBJ2-3,NA,TGTGCCAGCAGCCCGGGTCGTGGAGCTACGCAGTATTTT,CASSPGRGATQYF
NA,TRBV7-9,TRBJ2-5,NA,TGTGCCAGCAGCTTAGCAGTGCCCCAAGAGACCCAGTACTTC,CASSLAVPQETQYF
NA,TRBV6-2/TRBV6-3,TRBJ2-5,NA,TGTGCCAGCAGTTACTCCCAGGTGAACCAAGAGACCCAGTACTTC,CASSYSQVNQETQYF
TRBD2,TRBV20-1,TRBJ2-1,NA,TGCAGTGCTAGGGCTAGCGGGGGGGCATCCTACAATGAGCAGTTCTTC,CSARASGGASYNEQFF
NA,TRBV11-2,TRBJ2-1,NA,TGTGCCAGCAGAGAAAAGGTGGGCAATGAGCAGTTCTTC,CASREKVGNEQFF
NA,TRBV9,TRBJ2-3,NA,TGTGCCAGCAGCGTCGGAAACCACGGAACAGATACGCAGTATTTT,CASSVGNHGTDTQYF
NA,TRBV4-2,TRBJ2-7,NA,TGTGCCAGCAGCCAAGAGCTGGACTACGAGCAGTACTTC,CASSQELDYEQYF
NA,TRBV5-1,TRBJ2-1,few,TGCGCCAGCAGCTTGGTACAGGGAAACTACAATGAGCAGTTCTTC,CASSLVQGNYNEQFF
TRBD1,TRBV20-1,TRBJ2-1,few,TGCAGTGCTAGACGACAGGGCCCCTACAATGAGCAGTTCTTC,CSARRQGPYNEQFF
TRBD1,TRBV19,TRBJ1-2,NA,TGTGCCAGCACGACAGGGATAGAACTCTATGGCTACACCTTC,CASTTGIELYGYTF
NA,TRBV6-6,TRBJ1-3,many,TGTGCCAGCCAGCGGGGCGTCTCTGGAAACACCATATATTTT,CASQRGVSGNTIYF
TRBD1,TRBV29-1,TRBJ2-1,NA,TGCAGCGTTGAGTATAACAGGGGAAATGAGCAGTTCTTC,CSVEYNRGNEQFF
NA,TRBV7-6,TRBJ2-5,few,TGTGCCAGCAGCTTAGCAGGGGACGAAGAGACCCAGTACTTC,CASSLAGDEETQYF
TRBD1,TRBV9,TRBJ2-5,many,TGTGCCAGCAGCGCCCGGACAGGGGAAGAGACCCAGTACTTC,CASSARTGEETQYF
NA,TRBV6-5,TRBJ2-7,few,TGTGCCAGCAGGCGGAGCTCCTACGAGCAGTACTTC,CASRRSSYEQYF
TRBD2,TRBV5-1,TRBJ2-2,NA,TGCGCCAGCAGCCCGCAAAGCGGGGTGGGGGAGCTGTTTTTT,CASSPQSGVGELFF
NA,TRBV7-8,TRBJ1-1,NA,TGTGCCAGCAGCTTTCCCCGGGGCGACAGACCGAACACTGAAGCTTTCTTT,CASSFPRGDRPNTEAFF
TRBD1,TRBV5-1,TRBJ2-5,few,TGCGCCAGCAGCATCCGGGACAGCCCCAGGACCCAGTACTTC,CASSIRDSPRTQYF
NA,TRBV11-2,TRBJ1-1,NA,TGTGCCAGCAGCTTAGAACTGGGGAACACTGAAGCTTTCTTT,CASSLELGNTEAFF
NA,TRBV19,TRBJ1-4,few,TGTGCCAGTAGTATGGGTGGGGCAGAAGCTAATGAAAAACTGTTTTTT,CASSMGGAEANEKLFF
NA,TRBV30,TRBJ2-7,NA,TGTGCCTGGAGTGTGGGACTGATGGAGTACTTC,CAWSVGLMEYF
NA,TRBV12-3/TRBV12-4,TRBJ2-2,NA,TGTGCCAGCAGCGGGGCGATCTCGAACACCGGGGAGCTGTTTTTT,CASSGAISNTGELFF
NA,TRBV10-3,TRBJ2-7,many,TGTGCCATCAGTGAGTCGAGCGTAGGGAACGAGCAGTACTTC,CAISESSVGNEQYF
NA,TRBV7-2,TRBJ2-1,few,TGTGCCAGCAGCCAGGAGAGTTGGGAGTACAATGAGCAGTTCTTC,CASSQESWEYNEQFF
TRBD2,TRBV7-2,TRBJ2-5,NA,TGTGCCAGCAGCCCCCCGCCAGCGGGGGCCAAAGAGACCCAGTACTTC,CASSPPPAGAKETQYF
NA,TRBV27,TRBJ1-1,few,TGTGCCAGCAGTTTTTTTAGGGGGGGCACTGAAGCTTTCTTT,CASSFFRGGTEAFF
NA,TRBV7-9,TRBJ2-6,few,TGTGCCAGCAGACAGGCGAAGGACGGCTCTGGGGCCAACGTCCTGACTTTC,CASRQAKDGSGANVLTF
NA,TRBV7-2,TRBJ1-4,few,TGTGCCAGCAGCCGCCTTGGGGGGGCCCCTGAAAAACTGTTTTTT,CASSRLGGAPEKLFF
NA,TRBV7-2,TRBJ2-7,few,TGTGCCAGCGGTCTCGGGCTGCAAGGCTACGAGCAGTACTTC,CASGLGLQGYEQYF
TRBD2,TRBV5-1,TRBJ2-3,many,TGCGCCAGCAGCCCTAGCGGGGGGGCCGGCACAGATACGCAGTATTTT,CASSPSGGAGTDTQYF
TRBD1,TRBV11-3,TRBJ2-1,NA,TGTGCCAGCAGTCCTAACAGGGGTCGGTACAATGAGCAGTTCTTC,CASSPNRGRYNEQFF
NA,TRBV7-9,TRBJ2-6,few,TGTGCCAGCACCTTCGGTCGGGCCAACGTCCTGACTTTC,CASTFGRANVLTF
TRBD1,TRBV25-1,TRBJ1-1,NA,TGTGCCAGCAGTGACACCCTCACACAGGGGACAACTGAAGCTTTCTTT,CASSDTLTQGTTEAFF
NA,TRBV20-1,TRBJ2-5,NA,TGCAGTGCTAGAGATCGGCGGAGGGGGCGCCCAGAGACCCAGTACTTC,CSARDRRRGRPETQYF
TRBD2,TRBV5-1,TRBJ2-5,NA,TGCGCCAGCAGCGTTCCGGGACTAGCGTCCCAAGAGACCCAGTACTTC,CASSVPGLASQETQYF
TRBD1,TRBV18,TRBJ2-7,NA,TGTGCCAGCTCACGCCCTGGGACAGTGGCCCTCTACGAGCAGTACTTC,CASSRPGTVALYEQYF
NA,TRBV29-1,TRBJ1-1,NA,TGCAGCGTTGAAGGGGATATGAACACTGAAGCTTTCTTT,CSVEGDMNTEAFF
NA,TRBV9,TRBJ2-3,many,TGTGCCAGCAGTTATAGAGGGGGTAGCACAGATACGCAGTATTTT,CASSYRGGSTDTQYF
NA,TRBV12-3/TRBV12-4,TRBJ1-4,NA,TGTGCCAGCAGTTATGGGGCACGAAAGGTCGAAAAACTGTTTTTT,CASSYGARKVEKLFF
TRBD2,TRBV29-1,TRBJ2-3,NA,TGCAGCGTTGCCAGATCCCCTAGCGGGGGGACAGATACGCAGTATTTT,CSVARSPSGGTDTQYF
NA,TRBV4-3,TRBJ1-1,few,TGCGCCAGCAGCCAAGATCCAGGGTATGAAGCTTTCTTT,CASSQDPGYEAFF